This paragraph covers one T cell receptor beta chain sequence. The antigen is not known. These data are taken from a study of T cell responses to AZD1222 COVID-19 vaccine. Study-wide results and caveats: Reportedly, close to half of spike-specific TCRs are directed against unmutated variant regions. All repertoire sampling was performed exclusively after the peak T cell response. Donors skewed white British and female; clonal diversity was possibly underestimated.

Sequencing was performed with immunoSEQ multiplex PCR; in TCRdb, only in-frame clones are kept and a portion is missing. Seen here are about 130,000 clones, 80% to 90% observed once, and the top ten hold under 9%. The specimen comprised peripheral blood, sampled on day 0 of AZD1222 vaccination. This receptor was taken from an adult in good health.

The CDR3 DNA follows: TGTGCCAGCAGCACCAGCCCTGAGAGGGGTAATGAAAAACTGTTTTTT. Residues: CASSTSPERGNEKLFF. J is TRBJ1-4 and V is TRBV7-9; D may be TRBD1 (5 bases). The germline gives CDR1 SEHNR, CDR2 FQNEAQ (reference sequence). CDR3 length equals 16 residues. With 5 bases removed from V and 4 bases from J, the gap between germline ends came to 17 bases.